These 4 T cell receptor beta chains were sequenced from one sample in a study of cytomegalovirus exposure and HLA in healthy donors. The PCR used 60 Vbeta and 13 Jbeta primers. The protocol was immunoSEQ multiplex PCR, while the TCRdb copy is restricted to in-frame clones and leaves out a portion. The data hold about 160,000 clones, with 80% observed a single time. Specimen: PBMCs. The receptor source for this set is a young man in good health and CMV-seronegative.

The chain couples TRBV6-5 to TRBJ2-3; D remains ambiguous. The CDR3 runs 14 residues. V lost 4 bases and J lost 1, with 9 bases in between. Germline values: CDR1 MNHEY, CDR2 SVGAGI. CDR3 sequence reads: CASSFSPGTDTQYF. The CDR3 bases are TGTGCCAGCAGTTTCTCCCCCGGCACAGATACGCAGTATTTT.

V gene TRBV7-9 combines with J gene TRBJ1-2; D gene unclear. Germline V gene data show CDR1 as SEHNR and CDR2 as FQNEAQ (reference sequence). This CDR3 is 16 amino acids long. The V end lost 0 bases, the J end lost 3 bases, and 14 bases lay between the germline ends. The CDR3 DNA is TGTGCCAGCAGCTTAGCGCGGAGTCACATCCACTATGGCTACACCTTC. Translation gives CASSLARSHIHYGYTF.

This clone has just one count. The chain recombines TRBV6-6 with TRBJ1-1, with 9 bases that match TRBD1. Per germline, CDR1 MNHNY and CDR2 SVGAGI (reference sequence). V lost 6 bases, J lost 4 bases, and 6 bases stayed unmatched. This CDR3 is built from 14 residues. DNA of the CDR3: TGTGCCAGCAGATTACAGGGGGCGCGCACTGAAGCTTTCTTT. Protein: CASRLQGARTEAFF.

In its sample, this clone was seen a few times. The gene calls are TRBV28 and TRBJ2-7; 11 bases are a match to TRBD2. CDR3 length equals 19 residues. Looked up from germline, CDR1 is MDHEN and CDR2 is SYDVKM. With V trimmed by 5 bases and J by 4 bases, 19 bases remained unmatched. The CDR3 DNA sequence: TGTGCCAGCAGTCCATATCGAATTCCTAGCGGGAGGCGGGATTACGAGCAGTACTTC. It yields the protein CASSPYRIPSGRRDYEQYF.